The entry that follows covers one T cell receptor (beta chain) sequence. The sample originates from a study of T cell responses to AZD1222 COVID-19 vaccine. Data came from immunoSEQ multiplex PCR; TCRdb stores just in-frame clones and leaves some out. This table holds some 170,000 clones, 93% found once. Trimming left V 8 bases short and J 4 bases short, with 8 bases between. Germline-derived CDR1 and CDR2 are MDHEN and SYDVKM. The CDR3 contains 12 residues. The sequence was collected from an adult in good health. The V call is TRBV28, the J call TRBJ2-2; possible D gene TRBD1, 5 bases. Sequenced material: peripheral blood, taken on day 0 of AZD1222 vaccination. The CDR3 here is CASEQVTGELFF. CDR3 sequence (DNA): TGTGCCAGCGAACAGGTCACCGGGGAGCTGTTTTTT.